A selection of T cell receptor beta chains follows, all from one sample in a study of T cell changes during pregnancy in multiple sclerosis. Method: immunoSEQ multiplex PCR; TCRdb's copy keeps in-frame clones and lacks some. The sample records approximately 40,000 clones, about 87% being singletons. Sequencing was performed on CD4+ T cells from peripheral blood mononuclear cells, taken in the second trimester of pregnancy. The receptors here all came from a female donor with multiple sclerosis, enrolled in a pregnancy study. The CDR3 runs from the conserved cysteine through the conserved F or W. D genes are given only for firm matches. Clone sizes are given selectively: once, few, many, or a class where the clone is expanded.

>TRBJ2-1|-|TRBV5-1|19|-
TGCGCCAGCAGCGGGCGGGCTAGCGGGTTCAGTGGGACAGGGAATGAGCAGTTCTTC
CASSGRASGFSGTGNEQFF
>TRBJ1-1|-|TRBV10-3|11|-
TGTGCCATCGGGACAAAGGTAAAAGCTTTCTTT
CAIGTKVKAFF
>TRBJ2-1|TRBD2|TRBV9|15|-
TGTGCCAGCAGCGTAGTAGCGGGCAAGGGGCATGAGCAGTTCTTC
CASSVVAGKGHEQFF
>TRBJ1-1|-|TRBV2|15|-
TGTGCCAGCAGTGAGGATTATGCTAGGAACACTGAAGCTTTCTTT
CASSEDYARNTEAFF
>TRBJ2-3|-|TRBV7-2|15|-
TGTGCCAGCAGCGGCGATCGCGGGAGCACAGATACGCAGTATTTT
CASSGDRGSTDTQYF
>TRBJ1-1|TRBD1|TRBV6-1|14|-
TGTGCCAGCAGAGGACAGGGGGCTTTTACTGAAGCTTTCTTT
CASRGQGAFTEAFF
>TRBJ1-5|-|TRBV18|14|few
TGTGCCAGCTCACCTAGAACAGGTTTCCAGTCCCAGCATTTT
CASSPRTGFQSQHF
>TRBJ2-3|-|TRBV9|13|-
TGTGCCAGCAGCGTAGTATTGACAGATACGCAGTATTTT
CASSVVLTDTQYF
>TRBJ1-5|-|TRBV7-9|15|-
TGTGCCAGCAGCTTCGAGGGGACGGGAGATCAGCCCCAGCATTTT
CASSFEGTGDQPQHF
>TRBJ2-7|-|TRBV29-1|13|-
TGCAGCGTCGGAACCCGACAAACCTACGAGCAGTACTTC
CSVGTRQTYEQYF
>TRBJ2-1|TRBD1|TRBV28|15|-
TGTGCCAGCAGTTTAGCCGGACAGGGGAACAATGAGCAGTTCTTC
CASSLAGQGNNEQFF
>TRBJ2-2|TRBD1|TRBV5-1|16|-
TGCGCCAGCAGCTTGCAGGGACAGGGTAATGCCGGGGAGCTGTTTTTT
CASSLQGQGNAGELFF
>TRBJ2-7|-|TRBV6-1|14|-
TGTGCCAGCAGTATGGCGGGAAGCTCCTACGAGCAGTACTTC
CASSMAGSSYEQYF
>TRBJ2-3|-|TRBV5-8|17|-
TGTGCCAGCAGCTTGGACCGACGACTACAACTCACAGATACGCAGTATTTT
CASSLDRRLQLTDTQYF
>TRBJ2-2|TRBD1|TRBV4-2|16|-
TGTGCCAGCAGCCCAGGGGGCGGGCTCTCGGGCGGGGAGCTGTTTTTT
CASSPGGGLSGGELFF
>TRBJ1-4|-|TRBV19|15|-
TGTGCCAGTAGAAAAACAGGGACCAGTAATGAAAAACTGTTTTTT
CASRKTGTSNEKLFF
>TRBJ2-3|-|TRBV28|13|-
TGTGCCAGCAGTTTTCGGGGGACAGATACGCAGTATTTT
CASSFRGTDTQYF
>TRBJ1-1|-|TRBV27|14|-
TGTGCCAGCAGTTTATTTGCGGGCCCGGCTGAAGCTTTCTTT
CASSLFAGPAEAFF
>TRBJ1-2|TRBD1|TRBV5-1|13|-
TGCGCCAGCAGCTCGACAGGGAACTATGGCTACACCTTC
CASSSTGNYGYTF
>TRBJ2-7|-|TRBV6-6|14|few
TGTGCCAGCAGTCCTACTACAAGCTCCTACGAGCAGTACTTC
CASSPTTSSYEQYF
>TRBJ2-5|TRBD1|TRBV18|16|-
TGTGCCAGCTCACAGCTGGGACAGGGGGTGAAAGAGACCCAGTACTTC
CASSQLGQGVKETQYF
>TRBJ2-1|TRBD2|TRBV15|15|-
TGTGCCACCAGCACCAGACTAGCGGTTGGGAATGAGCAGTTCTTC
CATSTRLAVGNEQFF
>TRBJ1-1|-|TRBV19|14|-
TGTGCCAGTAGAGTACAGGGTCCCAGTCTTGAAGCTTTCTTT
CASRVQGPSLEAFF
>TRBJ2-6|-|TRBV19|13|once
TGTGCCAGTAGTGACACCCGGGCCAACGTCCTGACTTTC
CASSDTRANVLTF
>TRBJ2-2|-|TRBV4-1|16|-
TGCGCCAGCAGCCAAGAGGAGACTAGTATTATGGGGGAGCTGTTTTTT
CASSQEETSIMGELFF
>TRBJ2-3|-|TRBV6-1|14|-
TGTGCCAGCAGTCTAGACCCGGGGGGCGATACGCAGTATTTT
CASSLDPGGDTQYF
>TRBJ1-4|-|TRBV27|14|-
TGTGCCAGCAGACCGGGACTTCCTAATGAAAAACTGTTTTTT
CASRPGLPNEKLFF
>TRBJ1-2|-|TRBV7-8|16|-
TGTGCCAGCAGCTTAGGGGGTATACGGACCCCGGGGGGCTACACCTTC
CASSLGGIRTPGGYTF
>TRBJ2-1|TRBD2|TRBV19|15|-
TGTGCCAGTAGTACTTCCAGCGGGAGGGCCAATGAGCAGTTCTTC
CASSTSSGRANEQFF
>TRBJ2-3|TRBD1|TRBV18|15|-
TGTGCCAGCTCACCCAGGACAGGGGGACCAGATACGCAGTATTTT
CASSPRTGGPDTQYF